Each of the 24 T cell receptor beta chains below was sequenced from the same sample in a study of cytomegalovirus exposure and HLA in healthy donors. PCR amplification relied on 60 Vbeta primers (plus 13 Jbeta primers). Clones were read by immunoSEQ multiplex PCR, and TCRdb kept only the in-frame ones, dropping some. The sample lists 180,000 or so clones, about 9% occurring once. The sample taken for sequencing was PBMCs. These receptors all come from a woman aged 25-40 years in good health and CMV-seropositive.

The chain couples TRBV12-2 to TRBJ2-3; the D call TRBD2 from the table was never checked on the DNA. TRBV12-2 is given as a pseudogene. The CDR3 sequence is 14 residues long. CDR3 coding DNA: TGTGCAAGTCCCTCCTGTTCCGGCACAGATACGCAGTATTTT. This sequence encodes CASPSCSGTDTQYF.

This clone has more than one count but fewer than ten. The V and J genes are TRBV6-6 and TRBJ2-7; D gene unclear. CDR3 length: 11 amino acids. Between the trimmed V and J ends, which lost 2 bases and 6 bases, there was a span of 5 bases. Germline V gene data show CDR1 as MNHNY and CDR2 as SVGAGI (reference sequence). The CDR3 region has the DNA TGTGCCAGCAGTTACGCGTCCGAGCAGTACTTC. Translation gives CASSYASEQYF.

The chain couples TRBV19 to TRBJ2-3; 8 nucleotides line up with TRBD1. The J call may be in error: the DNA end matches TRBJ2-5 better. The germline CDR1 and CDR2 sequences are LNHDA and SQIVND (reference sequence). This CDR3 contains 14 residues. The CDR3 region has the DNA TGTGCCAGTAGTCACAGGGGGTGGCAAGAGACCCAGTACTTC. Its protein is CASSHRGWQETQYF.

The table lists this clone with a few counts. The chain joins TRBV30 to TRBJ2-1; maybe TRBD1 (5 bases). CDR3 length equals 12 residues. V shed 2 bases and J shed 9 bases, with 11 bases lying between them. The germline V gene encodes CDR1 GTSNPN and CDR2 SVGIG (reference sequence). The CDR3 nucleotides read TGTGCCTGGAGTCCCAGGGTAACTGAGCAGTTCTTC. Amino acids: CAWSPRVTEQFF.

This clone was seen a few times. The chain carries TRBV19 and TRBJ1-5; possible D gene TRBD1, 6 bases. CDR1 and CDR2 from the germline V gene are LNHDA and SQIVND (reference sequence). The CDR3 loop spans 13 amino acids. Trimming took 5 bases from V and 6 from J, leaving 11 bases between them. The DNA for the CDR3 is TGTGCCAGTAGTGACAGGAGTGGTCAGCCCCAGCATTTT. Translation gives CASSDRSGQPQHF.

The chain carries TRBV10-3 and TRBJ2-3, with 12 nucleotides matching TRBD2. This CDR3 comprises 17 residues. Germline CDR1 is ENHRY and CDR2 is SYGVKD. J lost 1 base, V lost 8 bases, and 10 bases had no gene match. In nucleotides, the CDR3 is TGTGCCATCTCACGACTAGCGGGAGACGGGCGCACAGATACGCAGTATTTT. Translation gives CAISRLAGDGRTDTQYF.

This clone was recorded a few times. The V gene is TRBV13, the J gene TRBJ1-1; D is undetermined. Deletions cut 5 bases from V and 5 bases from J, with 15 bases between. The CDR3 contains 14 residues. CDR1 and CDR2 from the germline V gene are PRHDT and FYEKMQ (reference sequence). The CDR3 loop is CASSQRQRITEAFF. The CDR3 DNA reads TGTGCCAGCAGCCAACGACAAAGGATAACTGAAGCTTTCTTT.

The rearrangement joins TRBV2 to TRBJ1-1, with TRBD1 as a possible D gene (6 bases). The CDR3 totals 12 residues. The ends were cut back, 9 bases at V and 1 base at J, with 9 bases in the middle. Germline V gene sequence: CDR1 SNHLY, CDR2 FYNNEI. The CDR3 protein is CASPGQNTEAFF. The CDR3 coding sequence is TGTGCCAGTCCGGGACAGAACACTGAAGCTTTCTTT.

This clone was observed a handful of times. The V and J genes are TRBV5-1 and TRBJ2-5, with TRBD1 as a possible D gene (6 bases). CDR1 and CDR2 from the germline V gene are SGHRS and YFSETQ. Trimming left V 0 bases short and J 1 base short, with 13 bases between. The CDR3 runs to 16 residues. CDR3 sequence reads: CASSLGGRGGQETQYF. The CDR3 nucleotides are TGCGCCAGCAGCTTGGGGGGACGAGGGGGCCAAGAGACCCAGTACTTC.

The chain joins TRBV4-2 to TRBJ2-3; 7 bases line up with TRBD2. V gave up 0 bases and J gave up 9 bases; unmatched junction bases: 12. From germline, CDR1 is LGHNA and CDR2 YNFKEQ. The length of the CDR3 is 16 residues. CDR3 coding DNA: TGTGCCAGCAGCCAAGATTACGGGAGGCCTCGAACCACGCAGTATTTT. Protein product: CASSQDYGRPRTTQYF.

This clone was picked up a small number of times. CDR3 DNA sequence: TGTGCCAGCAGTGGGACATTGAGCAATCAGCCCCAGCATTTT. Residues: CASSGTLSNQPQHF. The V gene is TRBV2, the J gene TRBJ1-5; D might be TRBD1 (5 bases). Germline CDR1 and CDR2: SNHLY and FYNNEI. V was clipped by 4 bases and J by 1 base, with 8 bases between them. The CDR3 extends over 14 amino acids.

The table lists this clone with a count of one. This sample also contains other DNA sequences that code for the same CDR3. CDR3 region: CASSLGSGADAEKLFF. DNA for the CDR3: TGTGCCAGCAGCTTAGGGTCAGGGGCAGACGCCGAAAAACTGTTTTTT. This chain joins TRBV7-9 and TRBJ1-4; TRBD1 might be the D (6 bases). Germline assignment: CDR1 SEHNR and CDR2 FQNEAQ (reference sequence). This CDR3 contains 16 residues. Trimming took off 1 base at V and 8 bases at J, with 17 bases between the two ends.

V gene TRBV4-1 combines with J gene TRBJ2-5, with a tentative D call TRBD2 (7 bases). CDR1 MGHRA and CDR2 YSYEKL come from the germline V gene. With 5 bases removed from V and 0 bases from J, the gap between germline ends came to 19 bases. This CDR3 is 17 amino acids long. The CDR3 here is CASSSPSGGPNQETQYF. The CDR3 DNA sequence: TGCGCCAGCAGCTCCCCGTCGGGGGGCCCCAACCAAGAGACCCAGTACTTC.

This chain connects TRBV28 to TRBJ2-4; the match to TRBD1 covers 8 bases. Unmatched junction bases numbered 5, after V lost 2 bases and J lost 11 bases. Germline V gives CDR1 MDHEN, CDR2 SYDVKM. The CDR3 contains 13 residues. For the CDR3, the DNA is TGTGCCAGCAGTTTACGGGCAGGGGGCCTTCAGTACTTC. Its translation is CASSLRAGGLQYF.

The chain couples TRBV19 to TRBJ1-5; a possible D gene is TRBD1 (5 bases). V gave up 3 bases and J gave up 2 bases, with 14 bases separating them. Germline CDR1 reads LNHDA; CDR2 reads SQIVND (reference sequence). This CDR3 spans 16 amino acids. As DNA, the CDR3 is TGTGCCAGTAGTATGGGGCAGGGTTATGGCAATCAGCCCCAGCATTTT. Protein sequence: CASSMGQGYGNQPQHF.

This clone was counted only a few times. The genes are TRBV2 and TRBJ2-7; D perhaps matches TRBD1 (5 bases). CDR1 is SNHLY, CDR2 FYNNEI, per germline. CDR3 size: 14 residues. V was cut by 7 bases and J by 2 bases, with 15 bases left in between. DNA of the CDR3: TGTGCCAGCAATGGGGCCAGGGCGCCCTACGAGCAGTACTTC. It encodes CASNGARAPYEQYF.

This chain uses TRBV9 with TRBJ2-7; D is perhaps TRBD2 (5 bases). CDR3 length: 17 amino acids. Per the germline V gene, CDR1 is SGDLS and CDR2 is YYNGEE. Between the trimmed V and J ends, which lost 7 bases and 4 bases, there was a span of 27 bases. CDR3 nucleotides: TGTGCCAGCGGCCCAACGGGAATGGCAGCGACTCCTTACGAGCAGTACTTC. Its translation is CASGPTGMAATPYEQYF.

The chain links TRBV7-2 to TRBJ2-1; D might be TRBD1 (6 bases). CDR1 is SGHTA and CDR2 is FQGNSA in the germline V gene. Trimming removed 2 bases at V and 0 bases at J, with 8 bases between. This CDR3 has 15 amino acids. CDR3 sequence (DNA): TGTGCCAGCAGCTTAAGGGGGAACTCCTACAATGAGCAGTTCTTC. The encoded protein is CASSLRGNSYNEQFF.

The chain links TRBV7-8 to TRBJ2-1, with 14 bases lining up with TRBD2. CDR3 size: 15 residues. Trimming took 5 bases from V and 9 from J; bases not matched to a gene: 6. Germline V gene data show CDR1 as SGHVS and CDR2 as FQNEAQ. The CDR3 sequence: CASSAGTSGSREQFF. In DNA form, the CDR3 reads TGTGCCAGCAGCGCCGGGACTAGCGGGAGTCGTGAGCAGTTCTTC.

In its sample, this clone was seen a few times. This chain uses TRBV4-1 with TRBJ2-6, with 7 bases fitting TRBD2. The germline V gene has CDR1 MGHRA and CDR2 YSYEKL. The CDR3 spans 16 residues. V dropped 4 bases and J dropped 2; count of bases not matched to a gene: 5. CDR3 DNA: TGCGCCAGCAGCCTGAGCGGGAAGCCTGGGGCCAACGTCCTGACTTTC. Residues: CASSLSGKPGANVLTF.

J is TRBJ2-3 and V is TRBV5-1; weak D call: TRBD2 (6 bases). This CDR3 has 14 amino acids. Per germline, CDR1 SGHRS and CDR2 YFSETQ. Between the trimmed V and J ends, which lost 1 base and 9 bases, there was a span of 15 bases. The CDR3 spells CASSLQGLSGTQYF. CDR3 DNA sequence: TGCGCCAGCAGCTTGCAGGGATTAAGCGGGACGCAGTATTTT. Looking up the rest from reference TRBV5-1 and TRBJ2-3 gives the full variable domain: KAGVTQTPRYLIKTRGQQVTLSCSPISGHRSVSWYQQTPGQGLQFLFEYFSETQRNKGNFPGRFSGRQFSNSRSEMNVSTLELGDSALYLCASSLQGLSGTQYFGPGTRLTVL.

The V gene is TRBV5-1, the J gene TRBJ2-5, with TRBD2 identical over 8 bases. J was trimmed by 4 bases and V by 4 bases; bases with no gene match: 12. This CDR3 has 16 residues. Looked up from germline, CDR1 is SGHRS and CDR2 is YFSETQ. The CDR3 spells CASSPVVGRGGETQYF. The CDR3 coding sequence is TGCGCCAGCAGCCCTGTGGTGGGCCGGGGGGGAGAGACCCAGTACTTC.

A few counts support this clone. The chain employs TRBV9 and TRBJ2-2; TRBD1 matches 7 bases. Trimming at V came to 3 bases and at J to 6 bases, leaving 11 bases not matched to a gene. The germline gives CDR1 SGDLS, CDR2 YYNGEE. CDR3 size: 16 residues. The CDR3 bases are TGTGCCAGCAGCGACGCCAGACAGGGTCGAGCCGGGGAGCTGTTTTTT. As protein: CASSDARQGRAGELFF.

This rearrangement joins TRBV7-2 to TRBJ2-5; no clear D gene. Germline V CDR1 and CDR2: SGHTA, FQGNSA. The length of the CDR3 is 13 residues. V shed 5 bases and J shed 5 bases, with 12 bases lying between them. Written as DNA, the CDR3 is TGTGCCAGCAGCCCAGTGGTTGGTGAGACCCAGTACTTC. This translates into CASSPVVGETQYF.